This entry is about one T cell receptor beta chain. Authors' data handling: Reference gene primers were amplified, and this amplification served to estimate nucleated cell counts. TCRdb's copy holds only in-frame clones and misses some; the assay was immunoSEQ multiplex PCR. V and J calls and clone size are copied from that table; D and trimming were computed from the DNA. This sample carries roughly 230,000 clones, 80% to 85% of them seen once, and the ten largest clones take about 3.4%. Participants were aged roughly 18 to 90 years, lived in over 20 US areas, and enrolled virtually. Participant reports of clinical history set cohort assignment. J gave up 6 bases and V 0 bases, and 6 bases lay outside the gene matches. This CDR3 is 15 amino acids long. Germline V CDR1 and CDR2: SGDLS, YYNGEE. This specimen belongs to a study of blood T cell repertoires in COVID-19.

The source is a man over 45 who had recovered from COVID-19. Material: PBMCs or T cells enriched from blood (not recorded which). The V and J genes are TRBV9 and TRBJ2-1, with TRBD2 matching 7 bases. CDR3 bases: TGTGCCAGCAGCGTAGATCTAGCGGCAAGCAATGAGCAGTTCTTC. Residues: CASSVDLAASNEQFF.